The 10 T cell receptor beta chains presented below share a single source sample, sequenced in a study of spatial heterogeneity in lung cancer. Broader study findings: Mutation counts in tumors were tracked by counts of expanded intratumoral alpha and beta TCRs.

Time point here: sample taken at primary tumor resection. TCRdb independently ran MiXCR on the 5' RACE reads; one entry per CDR3 protein. The sample carries roughly 23,000 distinct CDR3 sequences, approximately 4.3% recorded once. Their antigens remain unidentified. Sample: lung tumor tissue, taken at surgery. These receptor sequences come from a male donor with early-stage non-small cell lung cancer.

The sample holds many counts of this clonotype. The genes are TRBV3-1 and TRBJ1-5; 9 bases map to TRBD1. Trimming removed 4 bases from V and 4 bases from J; junction bases left unmatched: 11. The CDR3 runs to 17 residues. Germline-derived CDR1 and CDR2 are LGHDT and YNNKEL (reference sequence). The CDR3 sequence: CASSPDPGTGRNQPQHF. In nucleotides, the CDR3 is TGTGCCAGCAGCCCTGACCCCGGGACAGGGAGGAATCAGCCCCAGCATTTT.

This clonotype has a count of ten or more. The CDR3 DNA follows: TGCAGCGTTCGAGGGACTAGCGGCTACGAGCAGTACTTC. Protein product: CSVRGTSGYEQYF. The J gene is TRBJ2-7, the V gene TRBV29-1, with TRBD2 matching over 11 bases. This CDR3 spans 13 amino acids. The V segment lost 5 bases and the J segment 3 bases; nucleotides outside the gene matches: 3. CDR1 is SQVTM and CDR2 is ANQGSEA in the germline V gene.

The table lists this clonotype with many counts. The chain is built from TRBV7-2 and TRBJ1-2, with D possibly matching TRBD1 (6 bases). V was clipped by 5 bases and J by 4 bases, with 17 bases between them. The CDR3 runs 15 residues. CDR1 is SGHTA and CDR2 is FQGNSA in the germline V gene. The CDR3 is CASSPGALSSYGYTF. The CDR3 bases are TGTGCCAGCAGCCCGGGGGCTTTAAGCAGCTATGGCTACACCTTC.

This clonotype was detected many times. An end of the junction differs from the germline gene, which may be a read error. V and J are TRBV7-3 and TRBJ1-1; D gene unclear. CDR3 length equals 14 residues. Looked up from germline, CDR1 is SGHTA and CDR2 is FQGTGA. The CDR3 loop reads CASGLPVGNTEAFF. DNA of the CDR3: TGTGCCAGCGGCTTACCCGTGGGGAACACTGAAGCTTTCTTT. Complete variable domain (other parts from reference TRBV7-3 and TRBJ1-1): GAGVSQTPSNKVTEKGKYVELRCDPISGHTALYWYRQSLGQGPEFLIYFQGTGAADDSGLPNDRFFAVRPEGSVSTLKIQRTERGDSAVYLCASGLPVGNTEAFFGQGTRLTVV.

This clonotype is a singleton in its sample. V and J are TRBV28 and TRBJ2-5; no clear D. Germline CDR1 and CDR2: MDHEN and SYDVKM. V lost 4 bases to trimming and J lost 9 bases, with 9 bases between them. The CDR3 is made up of 11 amino acids. The CDR3 DNA reads TGTGCCAGCAGTTCAAACTCGGCCCAGTACTTC. This gives the protein CASSSNSAQYF.

This clonotype was counted a few times. The V gene is TRBV18, the J gene TRBJ1-5; D is possibly TRBD1 (6 bases). Germline CDR1 and CDR2: KGHSH and LQKENI. There are 17 residues in the CDR3. V was cut by 1 base and J by 3 bases, with 16 bases left in between. In DNA, the CDR3 is TGTGCCAGCTCACCACGCCCAAGGGGGGGGGACAATCAGCCCCAGCATTTT. Protein product: CASSPRPRGGDNQPQHF.

This clonotype has at least ten counts. The chain carries TRBV2 and TRBJ2-3; 12 nucleotides align to TRBD2. The CDR3 is 16 residues long. Germline V gene sequence: CDR1 SNHLY, CDR2 FYNNEI. Unmatched junction bases numbered 10, after V lost 7 bases and J lost 5 bases. CDR3 loop: CASTSVTSGSGDTQYF. The CDR3 bases are TGTGCCAGCACCTCGGTGACTAGCGGGAGTGGAGATACGCAGTATTTT.

This clonotype was detected many times. The rearrangement links TRBV7-2 to TRBJ2-2; D perhaps matches TRBD1 (7 bases). The CDR3 length is 15 residues. V lost 0 bases and J 7 bases, leaving 12 bases between the germline ends. CDR1 and CDR2 from the germline V gene are SGHTA and FQGNSA. CDR3 sequence: CASSLAEGAVGELFF. DNA for the CDR3: TGTGCCAGCAGCTTAGCGGAGGGGGCCGTCGGGGAGCTGTTTTTT. The entire variable domain, with the rest obtained from reference TRBV7-2 and TRBJ2-2, is as follows: GAGVSQSPSNKVTEKGKDVELRCDPISGHTALYWYRQSLGQGLEFLIYFQGNSAPDKSGLPSDRFSAERTGGSVSTLTIQRTQQEDSAVYLCASSLAEGAVGELFFGEGSRLTVL.

The table lists this clonotype with many counts. The rearrangement joins TRBV11-2 to TRBJ2-4, with TRBD1 as a possible D gene (5 bases). Germline V lookup: CDR1 SGHAT, CDR2 FQNNGV. CDR3 length equals 16 residues. Trimming pared 8 bases from V and 0 bases from J, leaving 17 bases between. CDR3 sequence: CASQLNTGLAKNIQYF. CDR3 bases: TGTGCCAGCCAATTGAACACAGGCCTAGCCAAAAACATTCAGTACTTC.

The chain employs TRBV28 and TRBJ1-5, with 7 bases that match TRBD1. The CDR3 spans 13 residues. The V and J ends lost 10 bases and 6 bases, in that order; junction bases with no gene match: 9. Germline CDR1 and CDR2: MDHEN and SYDVKM. The DNA for the CDR3 is TGTGCCACTTCGACAGGGTGGGTTCAGCCCCAGCATTTT. Its protein is CATSTGWVQPQHF.